The 20 T cell receptor beta chains in this list originate from one sample, sequenced in a study of shared clonotypes between healthy human individuals. Produced via immunoSEQ multiplex PCR; TCRdb's table is partial and in-frame only. Counted here are around 2,100,000 clones, about 94% occurring once; the ten biggest clones make up under 1.5%. Naive-designated CD8 cells lacked CD45RO, were positively enriched for CCR7, and omitted terminally differentiated effector memory CD45RA+ cells. The sequenced sample was naive CD8+ T cells sorted from blood. These receptors came from a man between 18 and 35 years old in good health.

The chain is built from TRBV23-1 and TRBJ1-5, with D unresolved. TRBV23-1 is filed as an ORF, its function uncertain. V was clipped by 0 bases and J by 3 bases, with 15 bases between them. CDR3 length: 17 amino acids. For the CDR3, the DNA is TGCGCCAGCAGTCAATCGGGAGGGCCCGACGTCAATCAGCCCCAGCATTTT. Encoded protein: CASSQSGGPDVNQPQHF.

The rearrangement links TRBV4-1 to TRBJ2-7; a weak D match, TRBD2 (5 bases). Trimming removed 5 bases from V and 0 bases from J, with 11 bases in between. CDR1 MGHRA and CDR2 YSYEKL come from the germline V gene. This CDR3 comprises 14 residues. CDR3 bases: TGCGCCAGCAGCTTCCGGGAAGACTCCTACGAGCAGTACTTC. Residues: CASSFREDSYEQYF.

The chain uses TRBV6-1 and TRBJ1-2, with 8 nucleotides matching TRBD1. Per germline, CDR1 MNHNS and CDR2 SASEGT. V shed 1 base, J shed 8 bases, and the junction held 9 bases outside the gene matches. This CDR3 spans 15 amino acids. CDR3 region: CASSEVGQGVVGYTF. CDR3 nucleotides: TGTGCCAGCAGTGAAGTAGGACAGGGCGTTGTAGGCTACACCTTC.

The chain links TRBV28 to TRBJ2-7; D ambiguous. Trimming shortened V by 3 bases and J by 2 bases, and 8 bases separated the two germline ends. The CDR3 is 13 residues long. Germline V gene sequence: CDR1 MDHEN, CDR2 SYDVKM. CDR3: CASSFMETYEQYF. CDR3 nucleotides: TGTGCCAGCAGTTTTATGGAAACCTACGAGCAGTACTTC.

The rearrangement joins TRBV5-1 to TRBJ2-1; tentative D call: TRBD2 (6 bases). Germline V lookup: CDR1 SGHRS, CDR2 YFSETQ. The CDR3 length is 17 residues. V was clipped by 4 bases and J by 3 bases, with 20 bases between them. Here the CDR3 reads CASSLPRISGDYNEQFF. In DNA form, the CDR3 reads TGCGCCAGCAGCCTTCCGAGGATATCGGGGGACTACAATGAGCAGTTCTTC.

This sequence joins TRBV7-9 and TRBJ2-3, with 11 bases identical to TRBD2. Losses at the gene ends were 4 bases for V and 5 bases for J; bases not matched to a gene: 5. This CDR3 comprises 15 residues. Germline CDR1 is SEHNR and CDR2 is FQNEAQ (reference sequence). In nucleotides, the CDR3 is TGTGCCAGCAGCTCTATAGCGGGAGGGGGAGATACGCAGTATTTT. Translation: CASSSIAGGGDTQYF.

The chain combines TRBV4-1 with TRBJ1-1, with TRBD1 as a possible D gene (5 bases). CDR1 is MGHRA, CDR2 YSYEKL, per germline. V dropped 1 base and J dropped 5 bases, with 11 bases sitting between them. CDR3 length: 14 residues. The CDR3 protein is CASSQGQWGTEAFF. The DNA of the CDR3 is TGCGCCAGCAGCCAAGGACAGTGGGGAACTGAAGCTTTCTTT.

The chain employs TRBV30 and TRBJ2-7; D is tentatively TRBD1 or TRBD2 (5 bases each). This CDR3 region has 14 residues. Trimming removed 7 bases from V and 0 bases from J, with 16 bases in between. In germline, CDR1 is GTSNPN, CDR2 SVGIG (reference sequence). The CDR3 spells CASTTGTVSYEQYF. The CDR3 coding sequence is TGTGCCTCAACGACCGGGACGGTCTCCTACGAGCAGTACTTC.

The genes are TRBV10-3 and TRBJ2-1; 12 nucleotides align to TRBD1. Trimming cost V 6 bases and J 7 bases; bases outside gene matches: 4. CDR1 ENHRY and CDR2 SYGVKD come from the germline V gene. The CDR3 has 14 amino acids. The CDR3 bases are TGTGCCATCAGGGGACAGGGGGCGCTTAATGAGCAGTTCTTC. Residues: CAIRGQGALNEQFF.

This chain links TRBV9 with TRBJ2-1, with 9 bases identical to TRBD2. The CDR3 loop spans 15 amino acids. V gave up 3 bases and J gave up 0 bases; unmatched junction bases: 1. CDR1 and CDR2 from the germline V gene are SGDLS and YYNGEE. Here the CDR3 reads CASSDSGSSYNEQFF. CDR3 DNA: TGTGCCAGCAGCGATAGCGGGAGCTCCTACAATGAGCAGTTCTTC.

The chain couples TRBV4-1 to TRBJ2-7; 8 nucleotides match TRBD2. Trimming at V came to 0 bases and at J to 1 base, leaving 5 bases not matched to a gene. This CDR3 comprises 16 residues. Looked up from germline, CDR1 is MGHRA and CDR2 is YSYEKL. As DNA, the CDR3 is TGCGCCAGCAGCCAAGATCCGGGAGGGCGATCCTACGAGCAGTACTTC. This encodes CASSQDPGGRSYEQYF.

This chain connects TRBV10-2 to TRBJ2-7; D gene uncertain. V gave up 5 bases and J gave up 5 bases, with 13 bases separating them. Germline CDR1 is WSHSY and CDR2 is SAAADI. The CDR3 is made up of 13 amino acids. CDR3 region: CASSSLGWDEQYF. As DNA, the CDR3 is TGCGCCAGCAGTTCGTTAGGATGGGACGAGCAGTACTTC.

The chain employs TRBV5-4 and TRBJ2-4, with D perhaps TRBD1 or TRBD2 (5 bases each). Looked up from germline, CDR1 is SGHNT and CDR2 is YYREEE (reference sequence). Between the trimmed V and J ends, which lost 4 bases and 1 base, there was a span of 9 bases. This CDR3 has 14 residues. The CDR3 loop reads CASSPGTAKNIQYF. CDR3 nucleotides: TGTGCCAGCAGCCCCGGGACGGCCAAAAACATTCAGTACTTC. Combining the CDR3 with reference TRBV5-4 and TRBJ2-4 gives the whole variable domain ETGVTQSPTHLIKTRGQQVTLRCSSQSGHNTVSWYQQALGQGPQFIFQYYREEENGRGNFPPRFSGLQFPNYSSELNVNALELDDSALYLCASSPGTAKNIQYFGAGTRLSVL.

With respect to this clone: Other nucleotide sequences in the sample specify the same CDR3. The chain combines TRBV6-6 with TRBJ1-6; tentative D call: TRBD1 (5 bases). The V end lost 2 bases, the J end lost 9 bases, and 11 bases lay between the germline ends. The CDR3 runs 14 residues. CDR1 is MNHNY, CDR2 SVGAGI, per germline (reference sequence). The CDR3 DNA follows: TGTGCCAGCAGTTACGCGGGGCAGGGTTCACCCCTCCACTTT. Protein sequence: CASSYAGQGSPLHF.

Of note for this clone: Other DNA sequences of this sample code for an identical CDR3. The chain carries TRBV4-3 and TRBJ2-7; D ambiguous. In germline, CDR1 is LGHNA, CDR2 YSLEER. Trimming stripped 0 bases from V and 1 base from J, with 4 bases between. The CDR3 covers 13 residues. CDR3 sequence reads: CASSQEDSYEQYF. The DNA for the CDR3 is TGCGCCAGCAGCCAAGAAGATTCCTACGAGCAGTACTTC.

The V gene is TRBV4-1, the J gene TRBJ2-7; 10 nucleotides line up with TRBD2. The CDR3 loop spans 16 amino acids. Trimming cost V 0 bases and J 3 bases; bases outside gene matches: 5. Germline loops: CDR1 MGHRA, CDR2 YSYEKL. The DNA of the CDR3 is TGCGCCAGCAGCCAAGAGGGGACTAGCGTCCTCTACGAGCAGTACTTC. Protein product: CASSQEGTSVLYEQYF.

V and J are TRBV30 and TRBJ1-5; D unresolved. From germline, CDR1 is GTSNPN and CDR2 SVGIG (reference sequence). This CDR3 region has 13 residues. V lost 1 base, J lost 5 bases, and 9 bases lay in between. The CDR3 DNA follows: TGTGCCTGGAGTGATAGGGTTTATCAGCCCCAGCATTTT. Translating gives CAWSDRVYQPQHF.

The V and J genes are TRBV27 and TRBJ2-3; TRBD2 agrees at 13 bases. V shed 4 bases, J shed 6 bases, and the junction held 7 bases outside the gene matches. CDR1 and CDR2 from the germline V gene are MNHEY and SMNVEV (reference sequence). This CDR3 comprises 16 residues. CDR3 sequence reads: CASSSWTSGSGDTQYF. The CDR3 bases are TGTGCCAGCAGTTCGTGGACTAGCGGGAGTGGGGATACGCAGTATTTT.

The chain has TRBV6-1 and TRBJ1-2, with 9 bases aligning to TRBD1. J lost 8 bases, V lost 6 bases, and 10 bases had no gene match. This CDR3 has 14 residues. Germline loops: CDR1 MNHNS, CDR2 SASEGT. The DNA for the CDR3 is TGTGCCAGCAGCGATCCGGGACAGGGAACGGGCTACACCTTC. Its protein product is CASSDPGQGTGYTF.

This chain uses TRBV19 with TRBJ2-7; 7 nucleotides line up with TRBD1. The CDR3 contains 13 residues. Germline CDR1 and CDR2: LNHDA and SQIVND (reference sequence). V was pared by 6 bases and J by 3 bases, with 5 bases of the junction left unmatched. Here the CDR3 reads CASRGTVDYEQYF. CDR3 in DNA: TGTGCCAGTAGGGGGACAGTAGACTACGAGCAGTACTTC.